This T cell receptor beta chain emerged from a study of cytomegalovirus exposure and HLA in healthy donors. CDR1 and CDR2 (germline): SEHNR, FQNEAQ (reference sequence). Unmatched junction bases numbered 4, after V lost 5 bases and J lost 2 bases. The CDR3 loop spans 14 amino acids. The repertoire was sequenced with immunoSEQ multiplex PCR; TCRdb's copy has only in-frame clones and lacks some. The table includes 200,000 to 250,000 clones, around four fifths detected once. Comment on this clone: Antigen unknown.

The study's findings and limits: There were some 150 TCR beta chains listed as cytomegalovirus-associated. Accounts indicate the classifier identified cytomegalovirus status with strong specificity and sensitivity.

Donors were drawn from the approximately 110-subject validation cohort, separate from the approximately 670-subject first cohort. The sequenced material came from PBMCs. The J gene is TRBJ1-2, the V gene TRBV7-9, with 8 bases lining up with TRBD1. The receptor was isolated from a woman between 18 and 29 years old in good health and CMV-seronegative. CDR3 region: CASSQDRGNYGYTF. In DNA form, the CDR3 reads TGTGCCAGCAGCCAAGACAGGGGAAACTATGGCTACACCTTC.